Each of the 20 T cell receptor beta chains below was sequenced from the same sample in a study of cytomegalovirus exposure and HLA in healthy donors. PCR used 60 Vbeta primers and 13 Jbeta primers. Using immunoSEQ multiplex PCR, the repertoire was profiled, and TCRdb retains in-frame clones only, with some absent. The sample shows some 250,000 clones, 82% of them seen only once. The sequencing sample was made of PBMCs. The receptors derive from a woman between 35 and 50 years old in good health and CMV-seropositive.

The genes are TRBV5-4 and TRBJ2-3; TRBD2 matches at 16 bases. The CDR3 length is 15 residues. The germline CDR1 and CDR2 sequences are SGHNT and YYREEE (reference sequence). J lost 8 bases, V lost 3 bases, and 3 bases had no gene match. CDR3 bases: TGTGCCAGCAGCTCGGGACTAGCGGGGGGGATTACGCAGTATTTT. Translating it yields CASSSGLAGGITQYF.

The chain couples TRBV15 to TRBJ1-2; D ambiguous. Trimming pared 0 bases from V and 8 bases from J, leaving 13 bases between. The CDR3 spans 14 residues. CDR1 is LNHNV and CDR2 is YYDKDF in the germline V gene (reference sequence). The CDR3 loop is CATSRDLSGKGYTF. In DNA, the CDR3 is TGTGCCACCAGCAGAGATCTTAGCGGGAAGGGCTACACCTTC.

The rearrangement links TRBV7-9 to TRBJ1-2; TRBD1 agrees at 7 bases. Per germline, CDR1 SEHNR and CDR2 FQNEAQ (reference sequence). Trimming at V came to 2 bases and at J to 7 bases, leaving 13 bases not matched to a gene. The CDR3 runs to 16 residues. CDR3 amino acids: CASSLPKKQGFGGYTF. CDR3 nucleotides: TGTGCCAGCAGCTTACCTAAAAAACAGGGGTTTGGTGGCTACACCTTC. Supplemented by reference TRBV7-9 and TRBJ1-2, the full variable domain reads DTGVSQNPRHKITKRGQNVTFRCDPISEHNRLYWYRQTLGQGPEFLTYFQNEAQLEKSRLLSDRFSAERPKGSFSTLEIQRTEQGDSAMYLCASSLPKKQGFGGYTFGSGTRLTVV.

This chain connects TRBV27 to TRBJ1-2; TRBD1 might be the D (6 bases). Germline-derived CDR1 and CDR2 are MNHEY and SMNVEV (reference sequence). This CDR3 spans 16 amino acids. V shed 1 base and J shed 8 bases, with 20 bases lying between them. CDR3 amino acids: CASSLYSGATGRGYTF. As DNA, the CDR3 is TGTGCCAGCAGTTTATATTCAGGGGCCACTGGAAGGGGCTACACCTTC.

About this clone itself: The identical CDR3 is also encoded by other nucleotide sequences in the sample. V gene TRBV10-1 combines with J gene TRBJ2-3; TRBD2 matches at 7 bases. The germline V gene encodes CDR1 WNHNN and CDR2 SYGVQD (reference sequence). The CDR3 consists of 14 residues. With V trimmed by 4 bases and J by 4 bases, 5 bases remained unmatched. This chain's CDR3 is CASSGAGVSDTQYF. In DNA, the CDR3 is TGCGCCAGCAGTGGGGCGGGAGTTTCAGATACGCAGTATTTT.

The chain uses TRBV29-1 and TRBJ2-1; TRBD2 aligns across 9 bases. The CDR3 loop spans 14 amino acids. V dropped 7 bases and J dropped 2; count of bases not matched to a gene: 6. Germline values: CDR1 SQVTM, CDR2 ANQGSEA. This CDR3 reads CSASGRKTYNEQFF. Here the CDR3 DNA reads TGCAGCGCCAGCGGGAGGAAGACCTACAATGAGCAGTTCTTC.

This CDR3 is CASSPGADAYYEQYF. CDR3 in DNA: TGTGCCAGCAGTCCTGGAGCGGACGCGTATTACGAGCAGTACTTC. The V and J genes are TRBV11-2 and TRBJ2-7; perhaps TRBD2 as D (5 bases). The germline V gene encodes CDR1 SGHAT and CDR2 FQNNGV. Deletions cut 6 bases from V and 4 bases from J, with 19 bases between. CDR3 size: 15 residues.

The chain has TRBV7-9 and TRBJ2-5; D unresolved. Trimming took off 3 bases at V and 3 bases at J, with 8 bases between the two ends. Per the germline V gene, CDR1 is SEHNR and CDR2 is FQNEAQ (reference sequence). This CDR3 has 13 residues. The DNA for the CDR3 is TGTGCCAGCAGCTTCCGCGCGGAAGAGACCCAGTACTTC. It translates to CASSFRAEETQYF. Full variable domain (missing parts from reference TRBV7-9 and TRBJ2-5): DTGVSQNPRHKITKRGQNVTFRCDPISEHNRLYWYRQTLGQGPEFLTYFQNEAQLEKSRLLSDRFSAERPKGSFSTLEIQRTEQGDSAMYLCASSFRAEETQYFGPGTRLLVL.

The chain couples TRBV6-5 to TRBJ2-7; 11 bases are a match to TRBD1. This CDR3 is 14 amino acids long. The junction had 4 bases not matched to a gene; V was cut back by 6 bases and J by 3 bases. Germline CDR1 reads MNHEY; CDR2 reads SVGAGI. DNA for the CDR3: TGTGCCAGCAGCCCGGGACAGGGGGTCTACGAGCAGTACTTC. Protein sequence: CASSPGQGVYEQYF.

J is TRBJ2-1 and V is TRBV7-9, with 13 bases that match TRBD2. V was pared by 0 bases and J by 9 bases, with 5 bases of the junction left unmatched. The CDR3 is 16 residues long. Germline CDR1 is SEHNR and CDR2 is FQNEAQ (reference sequence). Here the CDR3 DNA reads TGTGCCAGCAGCTTAGCAACTAGCGGGGGGGCCACTGAGCAGTTCTTC. Its translation: CASSLATSGGATEQFF.

The chain recombines TRBV4-2 with TRBJ2-3; 10 bases fit TRBD2. Trimming cost V 0 bases and J 2 bases; bases outside gene matches: 5. Germline V gene data show CDR1 as LGHNA and CDR2 as YNFKEQ. The CDR3 is made up of 17 amino acids. The CDR3 DNA reads as TGTGCCAGCAGCCAAGAAGTAGCGGGGGGACCCACAGATACGCAGTATTTT. Translation: CASSQEVAGGPTDTQYF.

V gene TRBV4-3 combines with J gene TRBJ2-6; 12 bases match TRBD2. This CDR3 region has 18 residues. CDR1 LGHNA and CDR2 YSLEER come from the germline V gene. V lost 4 bases, J lost 3 bases, and 7 bases stayed unmatched. CDR3 residues: CASSRRLAGGGGANVLTF. The CDR3 DNA sequence: TGCGCCAGCAGCCGACGCCTAGCGGGGGGGGGTGGGGCCAACGTCCTGACTTTC.

The J gene is TRBJ2-2, the V gene TRBV11-3; D not certain. The V and J ends lost 2 bases and 3 bases respectively, with 7 bases between them. The length of the CDR3 is 14 residues. Germline V CDR1 and CDR2: SGHNT, YENEEA. CDR3 coding DNA: TGTGCCAGCAGCTTAAACGGGTACACCGGGGAGCTGTTTTTT. As protein: CASSLNGYTGELFF.

V usage is TRBV14 and J usage is TRBJ2-1; D remains ambiguous. CDR1 is SGHDN and CDR2 is FVKESK in the germline V gene. Between the trimmed V and J ends, which lost 4 bases and 3 bases, there was a span of 10 bases. This CDR3 comprises 14 residues. The CDR3: CASSPSSVYNEQFF. The CDR3 DNA follows: TGTGCCAGCAGCCCATCTAGTGTCTACAATGAGCAGTTCTTC.

This sequence joins TRBV7-2 and TRBJ2-3; tentative D call: TRBD1 (5 bases). CDR3 size: 15 residues. Trimming left V 1 base short and J 3 bases short, with 11 bases between. The germline CDR1 and CDR2 sequences are SGHTA and FQGNSA. CDR3 coding DNA: TGTGCCAGCAGCTTAGAGGGGATCTCTACAGATACGCAGTATTTT. Its translation: CASSLEGISTDTQYF.

This clone was recorded a few times. One end of the junction varies from germline; a read error may be responsible. V usage is TRBV7-9 and J usage is TRBJ1-1; 7 bases agree with TRBD1. Germline assignment: CDR1 SEHNR and CDR2 FQNEAQ (reference sequence). The CDR3 is 14 residues long. The CDR3 loop reads CSSSLETGSGEAFF. CDR3 sequence (DNA): TGTTCCAGCAGCTTAGAGACAGGGTCGGGTGAAGCTTTCTTT.

The J gene is TRBJ2-1, the V gene TRBV7-9, with D unclear. Germline V gene sequence: CDR1 SEHNR, CDR2 FQNEAQ (reference sequence). The CDR3 covers 16 residues. With 0 bases removed from V and 7 bases from J, the gap between germline ends came to 16 bases. The CDR3, as DNA: TGTGCCAGCAGCTTAGCCCTTACGGCCCAGGATAATGAGCAGTTCTTC. Amino acid sequence: CASSLALTAQDNEQFF.

This clone was counted once. The chain links TRBV9 to TRBJ2-1; the match to TRBD2 covers 9 bases. Germline loops: CDR1 SGDLS, CDR2 YYNGEE. Trimming took 0 bases from V and 7 from J; bases not matched to a gene: 11. This CDR3 has 17 amino acids. In DNA form, the CDR3 reads TGTGCCAGCAGCGTAGGAGGGGGGACTAGCCGCGGGAATGAGCAGTTCTTC. Protein sequence: CASSVGGGTSRGNEQFF.

The table lists this clone with a count of one. The chain couples TRBV30 to TRBJ2-7, with 7 bases aligning to TRBD2. V was pared by 6 bases and J by 2 bases, with 10 bases of the junction left unmatched. The CDR3 spans 14 residues. CDR1 is GTSNPN and CDR2 is SVGIG in the germline V gene (reference sequence). CDR3 coding DNA: TGTGCCTGCGGCCTAGCGGAGCGAACCTACGAGCAGTACTTC. Encoded protein: CACGLAERTYEQYF.

This chain uses TRBV6-1 with TRBJ1-1, with D possibly being TRBD1 (6 bases). Per the germline V gene, CDR1 is MNHNS and CDR2 is SASEGT. The CDR3 totals 14 residues. V was clipped by 11 bases and J by 4 bases, with 20 bases between them. This CDR3 reads CAGRDTQQGTEAFF. In DNA, the CDR3 is TGTGCCGGCCGGGACACCCAGCAGGGCACTGAAGCTTTCTTT.